A single sample is the source of the 15 T cell receptor beta chains below, sequenced in a study of blood T cell repertoires in COVID-19. TCRdb's copy holds only in-frame clones and misses some; the assay was immunoSEQ multiplex PCR. The sample lists some 370,000 clones, nearly 90% occurring once. Sequencing input: peripheral blood. The receptors originated from a young man with active or convalescent COVID-19.

The rearrangement uses TRBV27 and TRBJ1-5; weak D call: TRBD1 (6 bases). CDR3 length: 13 amino acids. Trimming pared 6 bases from V and 7 bases from J, leaving 13 bases between. Germline V gene sequence: CDR1 MNHEY, CDR2 SMNVEV (reference sequence). DNA for the CDR3: TGTGCCAGCAGCTTTAACAGGGTCCAGCCCCAGCATTTT. Translated: CASSFNRVQPQHF.

The chain couples TRBV18 to TRBJ2-1, with unresolved D. The V gene lost 1 base and the J gene lost 3 bases, with 10 bases spanning the gap. The germline V gene has CDR1 KGHSH and CDR2 LQKENI. This CDR3 has 15 residues. The CDR3 reads CASSPLPTYYNEQFF. The CDR3 DNA reads TGTGCCAGCTCACCACTCCCGACATACTACAATGAGCAGTTCTTC.

The J gene is TRBJ2-7, the V gene TRBV21-1; TRBD2 is taken as the D call from the table, unchecked against the DNA. TRBV21-1 is a pseudogene locus. This CDR3 comprises 13 residues. This CDR3 reads CASSKESSYEQYF. The CDR3 nucleotides read TGTGCCAGCAGCAAAGAGAGCTCCTACGAGCAGTACTTC.

This sequence joins TRBV29-1 and TRBJ2-7; 10 positions agree with TRBD1. Trimming took 6 bases from V and 2 from J; bases not matched to a gene: 4. Germline V gene sequence: CDR1 SQVTM, CDR2 ANQGSEA. The CDR3 loop spans 13 amino acids. Here the CDR3 DNA reads TGCAGCGTGACAGGGGGCTCGACCTACGAGCAGTACTTC. Translating gives CSVTGGSTYEQYF.

The chain carries TRBV28 and TRBJ1-1; D might be TRBD1 (5 bases). The CDR3 is 14 residues long. Trimming took 6 bases from V and 7 from J, leaving 18 bases between them. The germline V gene encodes CDR1 MDHEN and CDR2 SYDVKM. The CDR3 region has the DNA TGTGCCAGCAGCCTGATTGGGGAACAGGATGAAGCTTTCTTT. This encodes CASSLIGEQDEAFF.

This clone was recorded once. This chain uses TRBV29-1 with TRBJ2-1; 10 nucleotides agree with TRBD1. Trimming removed 2 bases from V and 9 bases from J; junction bases left unmatched: 4. CDR1 is SQVTM and CDR2 is ANQGSEA in the germline V gene. This CDR3 region has 13 residues. Written as DNA, the CDR3 is TGCAGCGTTGAACGACAGGGGGCCGTTGAGCAGTTCTTC. Amino acid sequence: CSVERQGAVEQFF.

The chain carries TRBV6-5 and TRBJ1-1; 7 nucleotides align to TRBD1. The CDR3 consists of 13 residues. Germline V CDR1 and CDR2: MNHEY, SVGAGI. Trimming removed 8 bases from V and 4 bases from J; junction bases left unmatched: 7. DNA for the CDR3: TGTGCCAGCGCCAGGGGGGACAGCACTGAAGCTTTCTTT. Translated, it gives CASARGDSTEAFF.

This clone has just a few counts. The CDR3 spells CASRKAATAGYTF. Here the CDR3 DNA reads TGTGCCAGCAGAAAGGCTGCGACAGCTGGCTACACCTTC. This chain joins TRBV6-5 and TRBJ1-2, with D tentatively TRBD1 (5 bases). This CDR3 spans 13 amino acids. Germline CDR1 and CDR2: MNHEY and SVGAGI. The ends were cut back, 6 bases at V and 7 bases at J, with 15 bases in the middle.

Concerning this clone: The junction departs from the called germline gene at one end, perhaps through a read error. The V gene is TRBV6-5, the J gene TRBJ1-2; maybe TRBD1 (6 bases). The germline gives CDR1 MNHEY, CDR2 SVGAGI. The CDR3 has 14 amino acids. The CDR3 loop reads CASRYSDSSYGYTF. CDR3 coding DNA: TGTGCCAGCAGATACTCGGACAGCAGCTATGGCTACACCTTC.

V gene TRBV19 combines with J gene TRBJ2-7, with 8 bases matching TRBD2. The germline V gene has CDR1 LNHDA and CDR2 SQIVND (reference sequence). The CDR3 has 14 amino acids. V lost 1 base to trimming and J lost 1 base; unmatched junction nucleotides: 0. For the CDR3, the DNA is TGTGCCAGTAGTATAGGCGGGGGGTCCTACGAGCAGTACTTC. Protein product: CASSIGGGSYEQYF.

The rearrangement uses TRBV4-3 and TRBJ2-3; D unresolved. The CDR3 sequence is 14 residues long. From germline, CDR1 is LGHNA and CDR2 YSLEER. Trimming pared 1 base from V and 4 bases from J, leaving 9 bases between. The CDR3: CASSQAYRADTQYF. The CDR3 DNA reads TGCGCCAGCAGCCAAGCATACCGGGCAGATACGCAGTATTTT.

The CDR3 protein is CASPREGLSGRAIDEQYF. In nucleotides, the CDR3 is TGTGCCAGCCCGCGTGAGGGCTTGAGCGGGAGGGCCATCGACGAGCAGTACTTC. The chain uses TRBV28 and TRBJ2-7; TRBD2 agrees at 10 bases. V dropped 8 bases and J dropped 5; count of bases not matched to a gene: 21. Germline CDR1 and CDR2: MDHEN and SYDVKM. This CDR3 region has 18 residues.

V gene TRBV13 combines with J gene TRBJ2-3; maybe TRBD2 (6 bases). The germline CDR1 and CDR2 sequences are PRHDT and FYEKMQ (reference sequence). The CDR3 contains 18 residues. The ends were cut back, 0 bases at V and 5 bases at J, with 21 bases in the middle. The CDR3, as DNA: TGTGCCAGCAGCTTAGGTGGTAGCGGAACAAAAGGAGGAGATACGCAGTATTTT. This sequence encodes CASSLGGSGTKGGDTQYF.

V and J are TRBV10-3 and TRBJ1-5; D uncertain. V was shortened by 9 bases and J by 8 bases, with 14 bases between the two germline ends. The CDR3 runs 12 residues. CDR1 and CDR2 (germline): ENHRY, SYGVKD. CDR3 sequence reads: CAIVGDGEPQHF. The CDR3, as DNA: TGTGCCATAGTGGGAGACGGTGAGCCCCAGCATTTT.

The chain has TRBV24-1 and TRBJ2-1; 9 nucleotides agree with TRBD2. Losses at the gene ends were 3 bases for V and 6 bases for J; bases not matched to a gene: 20. This CDR3 contains 20 residues. Germline CDR1 reads KGHDR; CDR2 reads SFDVKD. This chain's CDR3 is CATSDMRFSAGGPMSNEQFF. CDR3 nucleotides: TGTGCCACCAGTGATATGAGGTTCTCCGCGGGGGGGCCTATGTCCAATGAGCAGTTCTTC.